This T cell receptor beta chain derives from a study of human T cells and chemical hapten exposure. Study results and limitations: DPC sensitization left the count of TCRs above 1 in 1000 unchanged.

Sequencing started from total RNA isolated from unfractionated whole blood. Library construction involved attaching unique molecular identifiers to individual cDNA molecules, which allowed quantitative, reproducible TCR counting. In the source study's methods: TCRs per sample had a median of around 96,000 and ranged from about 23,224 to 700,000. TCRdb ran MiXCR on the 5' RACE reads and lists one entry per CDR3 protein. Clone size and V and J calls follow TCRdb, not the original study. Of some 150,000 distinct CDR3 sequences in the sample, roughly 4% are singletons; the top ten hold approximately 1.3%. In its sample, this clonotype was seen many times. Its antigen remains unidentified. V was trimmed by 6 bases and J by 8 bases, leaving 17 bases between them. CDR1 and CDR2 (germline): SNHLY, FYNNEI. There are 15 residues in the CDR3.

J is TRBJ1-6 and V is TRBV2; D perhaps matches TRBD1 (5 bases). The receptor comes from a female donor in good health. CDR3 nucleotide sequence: TGTGCCAGCAGCGGAGACCCTAGGGGTTATTCACCCCTCCACTTT. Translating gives CASSGDPRGYSPLHF. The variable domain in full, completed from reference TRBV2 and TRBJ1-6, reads EPEVTQTPSHQVTQMGQEVILRCVPISNHLYFYWYRQILGQKVEFLVSFYNNEISEKSEIFDDQFSVERPDGSNFTLKIRSTKLEDSAMYFCASSGDPRGYSPLHFGNGTRLTVT.